This TCR beta chain was sequenced in a study of shared T cell receptors in the human thymus. Repertoires were generated with immunoSEQ multiplex PCR, while TCRdb's copy carries only in-frame clones and drops some. The sample lists about 710,000 clones; 80% to 90% were seen once. V shed 3 bases and J 1 base; nucleotides not matched to a gene: 2. The CDR3 contains 15 residues. CDR1 is MRHNA, CDR2 SNTAGT, per germline. The same data also contributed to another study, on human thymus T cells.

The receptor was isolated from a boy under three years old with a congenital heart defect. Sequences were obtained from thymocytes. The chain uses TRBV6-4 and TRBJ2-7, with 11 bases identical to TRBD1. CDR3 sequence: CASSEDRGQSYEQYF. The CDR3 DNA sequence: TGTGCCAGCAGTGAGGACAGGGGGCAGTCCTACGAGCAGTACTTC.